This entry features one T cell receptor (beta chain) sequence. The quantity of DNA used in unsorted PBMC replicate PCRs was 300 ng, corresponding to tens of thousands of T cell genomes. Sequencing used immunoSEQ multiplex PCR; TCRdb keeps in-frame clones, though not all of them. Altogether 520,000 or so clones are present, 79% being singletons, with the ten largest covering 10% to 15%. Every one of the donors was a Caucasian adult that lived in Nashville, Tennessee. The J segment lost 3 bases and the V segment lost 4 bases, leaving 11 bases of the junction unmatched. CDR1 is SGDLS and CDR2 is YYNGEE in the germline V gene. CDR3 size: 17 residues. These data belong to a study of shared clonotypes between healthy human individuals.

V gene TRBV9 combines with J gene TRBJ2-3, with 10 nucleotides matching TRBD2. The sequence was obtained from a woman in her thirties or forties in good health. Some clones in this sample may be carry-over from other donors' samples. The specimen sequenced was PBMCs. DNA for the CDR3: TGTGCCAGCAGCCCTAGCGGGGGCTCTTTCGTTACAGATACGCAGTATTTT. This sequence encodes CASSPSGGSFVTDTQYF.